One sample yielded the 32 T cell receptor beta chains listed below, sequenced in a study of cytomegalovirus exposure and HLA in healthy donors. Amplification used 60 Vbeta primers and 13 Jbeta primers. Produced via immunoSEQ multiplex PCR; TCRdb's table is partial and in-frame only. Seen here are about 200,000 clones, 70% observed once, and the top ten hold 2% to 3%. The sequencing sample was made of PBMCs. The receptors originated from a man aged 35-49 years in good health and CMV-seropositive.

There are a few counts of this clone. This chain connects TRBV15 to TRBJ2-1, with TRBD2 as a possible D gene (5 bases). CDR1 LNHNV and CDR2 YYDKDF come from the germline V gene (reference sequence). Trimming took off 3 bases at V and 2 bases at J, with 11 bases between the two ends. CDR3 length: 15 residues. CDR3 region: CATSRSTGTYNEQFF. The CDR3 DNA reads TGTGCCACCAGCAGGTCGACGGGGACCTACAATGAGCAGTTCTTC.

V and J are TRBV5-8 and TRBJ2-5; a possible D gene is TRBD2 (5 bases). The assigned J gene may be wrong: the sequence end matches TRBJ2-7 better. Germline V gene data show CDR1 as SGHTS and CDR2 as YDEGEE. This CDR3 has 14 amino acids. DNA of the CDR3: TGTGCCAGCAGCTTGGGGAGGATCGACTACGAGCAGTACTTC. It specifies CASSLGRIDYEQYF.

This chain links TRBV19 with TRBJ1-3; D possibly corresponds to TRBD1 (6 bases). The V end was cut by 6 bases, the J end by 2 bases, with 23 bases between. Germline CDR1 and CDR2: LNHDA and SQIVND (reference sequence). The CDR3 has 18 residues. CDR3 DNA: TGTGCCAGTAGCACCACAGGGATTCAACCTTACCCTGGAAACACCATATATTTT. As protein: CASSTTGIQPYPGNTIYF.

For the CDR3, the DNA is TGTGCCAGCTCCGCCGGCGGAGCGGGGGGCCAAGAGACCCAGTACTTC. It yields the protein CASSAGGAGGQETQYF. This chain uses TRBV18 with TRBJ2-5; 9 nucleotides match TRBD2. There are 16 residues in the CDR3. CDR1 and CDR2 from the germline V gene are KGHSH and LQKENI. With 6 bases clipped from V and 1 base from J, the junction kept 9 bases outside the gene matches. Filled out from reference TRBV18 and TRBJ2-5, the complete variable domain reads NAGVMQNPRHLVRRRGQEARLRCSPMKGHSHVYWYRQLPEEGLKFMVYLQKENIIDESGMPKERFSAEFPKEGPSILRIQQVVRGDSAAYFCASSAGGAGGQETQYFGPGTRLLVL.

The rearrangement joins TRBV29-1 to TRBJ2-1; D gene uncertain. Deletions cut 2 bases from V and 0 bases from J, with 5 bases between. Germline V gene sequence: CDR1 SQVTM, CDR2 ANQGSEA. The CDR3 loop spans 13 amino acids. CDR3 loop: CSVERSSYNEQFF. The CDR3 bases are TGCAGCGTTGAACGGAGCTCCTACAATGAGCAGTTCTTC.

The CDR3 coding sequence is TGTGCCATCAGTTCTAGCGGGGGGGTTAGTGGCACCGGGGAGCTGTTTTTT. Translating it yields CAISSSGGVSGTGELFF. V usage is TRBV10-3 and J usage is TRBJ2-2, with 12 positions matching TRBD2. Looked up from germline, CDR1 is ENHRY and CDR2 is SYGVKD. The length of the CDR3 is 17 residues. J lost 4 bases, V lost 5 bases, and 8 bases had no gene match.

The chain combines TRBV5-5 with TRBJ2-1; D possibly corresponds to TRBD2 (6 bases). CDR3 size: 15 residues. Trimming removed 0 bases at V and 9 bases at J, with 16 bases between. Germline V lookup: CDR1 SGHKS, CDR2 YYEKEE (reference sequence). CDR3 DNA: TGTGCCAGCAGCTTGGCCAATCGGGGGTTCGGTGAGCAGTTCTTC. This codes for CASSLANRGFGEQFF. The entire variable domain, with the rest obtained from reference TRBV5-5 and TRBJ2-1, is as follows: DAGVTQSPTHLIKTRGQQVTLRCSPISGHKSVSWYQQVLGQGPQFIFQYYEKEERGRGNFPDRFSARQFPNYSSELNVNALLLGDSALYLCASSLANRGFGEQFFGPGTRLTVL.

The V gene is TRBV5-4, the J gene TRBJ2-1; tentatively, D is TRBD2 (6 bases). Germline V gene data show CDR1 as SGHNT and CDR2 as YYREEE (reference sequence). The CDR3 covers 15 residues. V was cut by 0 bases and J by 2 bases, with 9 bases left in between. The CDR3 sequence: CASSLVGGAYNEQFF. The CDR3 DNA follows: TGTGCCAGCAGCTTGGTCGGCGGGGCCTACAATGAGCAGTTCTTC.

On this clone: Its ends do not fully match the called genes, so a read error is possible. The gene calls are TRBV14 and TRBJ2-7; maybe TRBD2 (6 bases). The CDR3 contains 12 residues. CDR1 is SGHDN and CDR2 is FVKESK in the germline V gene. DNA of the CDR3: TGTGCCAGCAGCCAAGACCTCGGGGGAGCCGCCTTC. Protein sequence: CASSQDLGGAAF.

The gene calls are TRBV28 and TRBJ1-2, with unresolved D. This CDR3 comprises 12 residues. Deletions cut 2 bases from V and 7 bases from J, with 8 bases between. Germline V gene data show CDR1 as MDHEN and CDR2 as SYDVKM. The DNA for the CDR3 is TGTGCCAGCAGTTTAGAGTATACTGGCTACACCTTC. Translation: CASSLEYTGYTF.

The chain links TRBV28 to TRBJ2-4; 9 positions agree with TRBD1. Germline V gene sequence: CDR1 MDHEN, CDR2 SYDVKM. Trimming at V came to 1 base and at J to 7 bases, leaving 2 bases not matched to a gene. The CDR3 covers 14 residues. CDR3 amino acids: CASSLLGTGNIQYF. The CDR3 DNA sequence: TGTGCCAGCAGTTTATTAGGGACAGGGAACATTCAGTACTTC. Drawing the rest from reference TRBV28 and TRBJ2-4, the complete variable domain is DVKVTQSSRYLVKRTGEKVFLECVQDMDHENMFWYRQDPGLGLRLIYFSYDVKMKEKGDIPEGYSVSREKKERFSLILESASTNQTSMYLCASSLLGTGNIQYFGAGTRLSVL.

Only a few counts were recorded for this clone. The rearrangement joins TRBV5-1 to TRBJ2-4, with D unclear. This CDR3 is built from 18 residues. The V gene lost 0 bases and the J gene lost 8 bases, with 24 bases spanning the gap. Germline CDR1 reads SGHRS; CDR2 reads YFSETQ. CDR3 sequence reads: CASSLAWFGKQPNDIQYF. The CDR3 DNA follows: TGCGCCAGCAGCTTGGCCTGGTTTGGCAAACAGCCAAATGACATTCAGTACTTC.

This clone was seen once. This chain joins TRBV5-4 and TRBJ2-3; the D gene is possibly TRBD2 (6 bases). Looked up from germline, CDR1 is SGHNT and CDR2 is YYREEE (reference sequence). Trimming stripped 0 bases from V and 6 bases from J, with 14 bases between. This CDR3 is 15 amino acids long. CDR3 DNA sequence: TGTGCCAGCAGCTTGGGGGCGGGGCTCACGGATACGCAGTATTTT. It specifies CASSLGAGLTDTQYF.

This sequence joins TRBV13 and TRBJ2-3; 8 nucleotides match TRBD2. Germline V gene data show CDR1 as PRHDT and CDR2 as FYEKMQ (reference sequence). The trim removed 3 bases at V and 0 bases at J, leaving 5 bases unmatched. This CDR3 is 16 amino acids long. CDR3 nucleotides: TGTGCCAGCAGCTTGAGGATAGCGGGGAGCACAGATACGCAGTATTTT. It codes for CASSLRIAGSTDTQYF. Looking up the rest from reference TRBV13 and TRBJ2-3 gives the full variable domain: AAGVIQSPRHLIKEKRETATLKCYPIPRHDTVYWYQQGPGQDPQFLISFYEKMQSDKGSIPDRFSAQQFSDYHSELNMSSLELGDSALYFCASSLRIAGSTDTQYFGPGTRLTVL.

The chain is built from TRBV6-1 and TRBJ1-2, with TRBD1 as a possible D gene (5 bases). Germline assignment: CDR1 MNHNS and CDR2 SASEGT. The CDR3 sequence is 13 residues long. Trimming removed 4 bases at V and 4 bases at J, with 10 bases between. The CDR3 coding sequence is TGTGCCAGCAGTGGCCTGGGGGGCTATGGCTACACCTTC. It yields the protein CASSGLGGYGYTF.

DNA for the CDR3: TGTGCCAGCAGCTTCACAGGGGAGAAGGGACATGGCTACACCTTC. This translates into CASSFTGEKGHGYTF. The chain couples TRBV7-2 to TRBJ1-2; TRBD1 agrees at 7 bases. The CDR3 is 15 residues long. Looked up from germline, CDR1 is SGHTA and CDR2 is FQGNSA. V shed 3 bases, J shed 6 bases, and the junction held 10 bases outside the gene matches.

CDR3 region: CASSLQQGSPLHF. In DNA, the CDR3 is TGTGCCAGCAGTTTACAGCAGGGCTCACCCCTCCACTTT. V gene TRBV28 combines with J gene TRBJ1-6; D perhaps matches TRBD1 (5 bases). Trimming took off 2 bases at V and 10 bases at J, with 9 bases between the two ends. The CDR3 is 13 residues long. Germline V gene sequence: CDR1 MDHEN, CDR2 SYDVKM.

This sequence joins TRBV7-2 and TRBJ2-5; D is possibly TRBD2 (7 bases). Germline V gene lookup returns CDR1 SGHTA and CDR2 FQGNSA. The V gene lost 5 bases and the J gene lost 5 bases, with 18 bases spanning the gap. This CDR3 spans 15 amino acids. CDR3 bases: TGTGCCAGCAGCCCTTCCCGGGGGGCTGGGGAGACCCAGTACTTC. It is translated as CASSPSRGAGETQYF.

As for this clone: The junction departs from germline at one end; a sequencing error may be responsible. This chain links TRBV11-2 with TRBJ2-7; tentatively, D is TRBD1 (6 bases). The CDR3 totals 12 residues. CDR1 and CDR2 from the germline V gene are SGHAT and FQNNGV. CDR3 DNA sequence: TGTGCCAGCAGCCCAGGGGCAATGGAGCGGTACTTC. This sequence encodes CASSPGAMERYF.

The CDR3 bases are TGCAGCGTTGATACGTATGCGGGGGCCACGGGATGGACCCAGTACTTC. Translated, it gives CSVDTYAGATGWTQYF. The chain joins TRBV29-1 to TRBJ2-5; possible D gene TRBD2, 7 bases. There are 16 residues in the CDR3. The V gene's germline CDR1 is SQVTM and CDR2 ANQGSEA. V gave up 3 bases and J gave up 7 bases, with 24 bases separating them.

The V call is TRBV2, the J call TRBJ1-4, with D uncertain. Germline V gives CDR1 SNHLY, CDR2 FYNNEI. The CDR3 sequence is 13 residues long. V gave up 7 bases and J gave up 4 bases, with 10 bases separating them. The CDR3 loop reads CASTLRLNEKLFF. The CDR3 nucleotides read TGTGCCAGCACGTTGAGACTTAATGAAAAACTGTTTTTT.

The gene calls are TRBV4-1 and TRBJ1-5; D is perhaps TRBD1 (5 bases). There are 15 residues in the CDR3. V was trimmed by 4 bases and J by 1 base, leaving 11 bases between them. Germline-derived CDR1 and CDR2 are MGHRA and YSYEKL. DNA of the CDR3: TGCGCCAGCAGCCCCTGGGAGGGGAGCAATCAGCCCCAGCATTTT. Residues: CASSPWEGSNQPQHF.

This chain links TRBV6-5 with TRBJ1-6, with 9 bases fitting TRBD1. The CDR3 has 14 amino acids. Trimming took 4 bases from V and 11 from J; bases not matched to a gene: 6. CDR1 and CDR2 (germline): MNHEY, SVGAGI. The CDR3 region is CASSSGQGKAPLHF. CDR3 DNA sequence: TGTGCCAGCAGTTCGGGACAGGGCAAGGCACCCCTCCACTTT.

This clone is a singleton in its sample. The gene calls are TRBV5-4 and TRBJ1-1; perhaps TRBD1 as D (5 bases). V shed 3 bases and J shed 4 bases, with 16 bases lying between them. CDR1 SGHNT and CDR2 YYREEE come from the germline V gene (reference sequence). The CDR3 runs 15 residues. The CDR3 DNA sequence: TGTGCCAGCAGCTCAATCAGGGCCCCCGGCACTGAAGCTTTCTTT. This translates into CASSSIRAPGTEAFF.

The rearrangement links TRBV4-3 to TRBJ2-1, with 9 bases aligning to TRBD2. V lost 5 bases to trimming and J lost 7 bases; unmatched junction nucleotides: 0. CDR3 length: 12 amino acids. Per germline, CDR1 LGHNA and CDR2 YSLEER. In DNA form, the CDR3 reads TGCGCCAGCAGCGGACTAGCGAATGAGCAGTTCTTC. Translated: CASSGLANEQFF.

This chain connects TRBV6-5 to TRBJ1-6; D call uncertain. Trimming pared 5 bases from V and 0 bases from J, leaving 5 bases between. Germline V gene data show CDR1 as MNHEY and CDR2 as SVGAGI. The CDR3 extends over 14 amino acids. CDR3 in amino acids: CASSPLSYNSPLHF. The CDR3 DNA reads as TGTGCCAGCAGTCCCCTCTCCTATAATTCACCCCTCCACTTT.

The CDR3: CASSSPGTDTQYF. In DNA form, the CDR3 reads TGCGCCAGCAGCTCCCCTGGCACAGATACGCAGTATTTT. The chain joins TRBV5-1 to TRBJ2-3; D call uncertain. Germline V gene data show CDR1 as SGHRS and CDR2 as YFSETQ. The V end was cut by 3 bases, the J end by 1 base, with 6 bases between. The CDR3 is 13 residues long. The variable domain in full, completed from reference TRBV5-1 and TRBJ2-3, reads KAGVTQTPRYLIKTRGQQVTLSCSPISGHRSVSWYQQTPGQGLQFLFEYFSETQRNKGNFPGRFSGRQFSNSRSEMNVSTLELGDSALYLCASSSPGTDTQYFGPGTRLTVL.

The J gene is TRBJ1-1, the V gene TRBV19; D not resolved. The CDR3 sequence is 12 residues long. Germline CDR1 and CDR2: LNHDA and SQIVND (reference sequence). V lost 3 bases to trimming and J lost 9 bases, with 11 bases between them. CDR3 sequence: CASSIPGGQAFF. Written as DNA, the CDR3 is TGTGCCAGTAGTATCCCTGGAGGACAAGCTTTCTTT.

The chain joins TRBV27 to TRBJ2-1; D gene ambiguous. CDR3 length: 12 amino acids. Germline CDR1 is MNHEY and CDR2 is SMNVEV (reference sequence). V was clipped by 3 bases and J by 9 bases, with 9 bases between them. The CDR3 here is CASSFYPGEQFF. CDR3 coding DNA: TGTGCCAGCAGTTTTTACCCGGGTGAGCAGTTCTTC.

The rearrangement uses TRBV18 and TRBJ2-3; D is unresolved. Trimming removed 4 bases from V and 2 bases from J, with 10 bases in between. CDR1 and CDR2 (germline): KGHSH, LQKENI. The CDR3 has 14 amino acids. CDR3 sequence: CASSLIDSTDTQYF. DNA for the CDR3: TGTGCCAGCTCACTTATAGACTCCACAGATACGCAGTATTTT.

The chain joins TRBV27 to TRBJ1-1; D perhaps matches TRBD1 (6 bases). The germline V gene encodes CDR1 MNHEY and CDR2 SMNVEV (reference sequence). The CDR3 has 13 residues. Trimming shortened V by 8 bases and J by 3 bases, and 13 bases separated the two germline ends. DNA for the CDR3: TGTGCCAGCCGGATTACAGGGTACACTGAAGCTTTCTTT. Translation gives CASRITGYTEAFF.

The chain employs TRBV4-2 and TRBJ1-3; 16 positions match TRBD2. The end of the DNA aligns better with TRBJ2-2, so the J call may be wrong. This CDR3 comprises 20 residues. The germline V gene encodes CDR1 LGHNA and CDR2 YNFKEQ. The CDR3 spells CASSQLPGLAGGLNTGELFF. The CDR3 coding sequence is TGTGCCAGCAGCCAACTACCGGGACTAGCGGGGGGGCTGAACACCGGGGAGCTGTTTTTT.